What follows are 21 T cell receptor beta chains derived from one specimen sequenced in a study of patients and donors after allogeneic stem cell transplantation. From the RT-PCR reads, TCRdb called clonotypes with MiXCR, one entry per CDR3 protein. The repertoire holds approximately 170,000 distinct CDR3 sequences, with roughly 22% as singletons. Sequenced sample: blood, either unsorted or a sorted T cell fraction (not recorded which). The source of these receptors is a human donor who was either an allogeneic HSCT recipient or a stem cell or donor lymphocyte infusion donor (not recorded which). It is not recorded whose cells these are; they may come from a transplant donor.

The genes are TRBV28 and TRBJ2-5; tentatively, D is TRBD1 (5 bases). From germline, CDR1 is MDHEN and CDR2 SYDVKM. V was cut by 5 bases and J by 4 bases, with 14 bases left in between. The CDR3 length is 14 residues. CDR3 DNA: TGTGCCAGCAGTCCGGTCAGGGTAATAGAGACCCAGTACTTC. It codes for CASSPVRVIETQYF.

This clonotype has more than one count but fewer than ten. The chain employs TRBV6-5 and TRBJ1-3; tentative D call: TRBD1 (6 bases). V lost 3 bases and J lost 9, with 18 bases in between. From germline, CDR1 is MNHEY and CDR2 SVGAGI. The CDR3 has 15 amino acids. The CDR3 DNA follows: TGTGCCAGCAGTTATAGGGACACCCGCCGCGGCACCATATATTTT. Amino acid sequence: CASSYRDTRRGTIYF.

This rearrangement joins TRBV5-1 to TRBJ1-1, with 7 bases identical to TRBD1. Germline V CDR1 and CDR2: SGHRS, YFSETQ. This CDR3 is built from 15 residues. V lost 0 bases, J lost 5 bases, and 7 bases stayed unmatched. Here the CDR3 reads CASSLGRTGRTEAFF. The CDR3 DNA follows: TGCGCCAGCAGCTTGGGGCGGACAGGACGGACTGAAGCTTTCTTT. The variable domain in full, completed from reference TRBV5-1 and TRBJ1-1, reads KAGVTQTPRYLIKTRGQQVTLSCSPISGHRSVSWYQQTPGQGLQFLFEYFSETQRNKGNFPGRFSGRQFSNSRSEMNVSTLELGDSALYLCASSLGRTGRTEAFFGQGTRLTVV.

This clonotype has only a few counts. V usage is TRBV6-1 and J usage is TRBJ2-2; D uncertain. Germline CDR1 is MNHNS and CDR2 is SASEGT. This CDR3 spans 15 amino acids. V shed 7 bases and J shed 6 bases, with 18 bases lying between them. CDR3 loop: CASNSEVHPPGELFF. The CDR3 region has the DNA TGTGCCAGCAACTCCGAAGTGCACCCACCCGGGGAGCTGTTTTTT.

The chain joins TRBV12-5 to TRBJ2-3; 9 nucleotides line up with TRBD2. The V segment lost 1 base and the J segment 4 bases; nucleotides outside the gene matches: 6. The CDR3 sequence is 16 residues long. The germline V gene encodes CDR1 LGHNT and CDR2 FRNRAP. The CDR3 DNA reads as TGTGCTAGTGGTTTGGGAGAGACTAGCGGTTCAGATACGCAGTATTTT. Translation: CASGLGETSGSDTQYF. The full variable domain, rest sourced from reference TRBV12-5 and TRBJ2-3, is DARVTQTPRHKVTEMGQEVTMRCQPILGHNTVFWYRQTMMQGLELLAYFRNRAPLDDSGMPKDRFSAEMPDATLATLKIQPSEPRDSAVYFCASGLGETSGSDTQYFGPGTRLTVL.

V usage is TRBV7-7 and J usage is TRBJ1-1, with D unclear. The CDR3 contains 13 residues. The V gene's germline CDR1 is SSHAT and CDR2 FNYEAQ (reference sequence). CDR3: CASSAIGNTEAFF. The CDR3, as DNA: TGTGCTAGTTCTGCGATCGGGAACACTGAAGCTTTCTTT. Together with reference TRBV7-7 and TRBJ1-1, the CDR3 gives the full variable domain: GAGVSQSPRYKVTKRGQDVTLRCDPISSHATLYWYQQALGQGPEFLTYFNYEAQPDKSGLPSDRFSAERPEGSISTLTIQRTEQRDSAMYRCASSAIGNTEAFFGQGTRLTVV.

This clonotype was found a few times. This sequence joins TRBV20-1 and TRBJ2-1; no reliable D call. Trimming removed 3 bases from V and 0 bases from J, with 6 bases in between. The CDR3 sequence is 13 residues long. Germline loops: CDR1 DFQATT, CDR2 SNEGSKA (reference sequence). The CDR3 DNA reads as TGCAGTGCTAGCGGCCACTCCTACAATGAGCAGTTCTTC. Translated, it gives CSASGHSYNEQFF.

In this sample, this clonotype turned up a few times. The chain employs TRBV13 and TRBJ1-2; no clear D gene. V dropped 2 bases and J dropped 4 bases, with 11 bases sitting between them. CDR1 is PRHDT, CDR2 FYEKMQ, per germline (reference sequence). This CDR3 is 14 amino acids long. The CDR3 region is CASSLRIGIYGYTF. The DNA of the CDR3 is TGTGCCAGCAGCTTAAGAATTGGGATCTATGGCTACACCTTC.

This clonotype was seen just once. V and J are TRBV7-2 and TRBJ1-2; D perhaps matches TRBD1 (5 bases). The CDR3 is made up of 13 amino acids. CDR1 is SGHTA and CDR2 is FQGNSA in the germline V gene. V was clipped by 5 bases and J by 4 bases, with 11 bases between them. The CDR3 nucleotides are TGTGCCAGCAGCCCGGGACCGGGCTATGGCTACACCTTC. It translates to CASSPGPGYGYTF.

The chain combines TRBV20-1 with TRBJ1-1; D gene ambiguous. Germline lookup yields CDR1 DFQATT and CDR2 SNEGSKA (reference sequence). V shed 6 bases and J shed 3 bases, with 20 bases lying between them. The CDR3 runs to 15 residues. In DNA, the CDR3 is TGCAGTGCCAATCTCCCACTCGGAGGAGACACTGAAGCTTTCTTT. This sequence encodes CSANLPLGGDTEAFF.

This clonotype was counted at least ten times. The J gene is TRBJ1-2, the V gene TRBV7-3; tentative D call: TRBD1 (5 bases). V was cut by 4 bases and J by 2 bases, with 17 bases left in between. This CDR3 contains 16 residues. Germline CDR1 and CDR2: SGHTA and FQGTGA. The CDR3 here is CASSSLGERGNYGYTF. The CDR3 DNA is TGTGCCAGCAGCTCGCTAGGGGAAAGAGGCAACTATGGCTACACCTTC.

This clonotype came up a few times. The chain employs TRBV7-9 and TRBJ1-1, with D unresolved. The germline V gene has CDR1 SEHNR and CDR2 FQNEAQ (reference sequence). V was pared by 0 bases and J by 6 bases, with 11 bases between. The CDR3 sequence is 14 residues long. The CDR3 reads CASSLARVGPEAFF. The CDR3 DNA reads as TGTGCCAGCAGCTTAGCGCGAGTAGGGCCTGAAGCTTTCTTT. Full variable domain (rest looked up from reference TRBV7-9 and TRBJ1-1): DTGVSQNPRHKITKRGQNVTFRCDPISEHNRLYWYRQTLGQGPEFLTYFQNEAQLEKSRLLSDRFSAERPKGSFSTLEIQRTEQGDSAMYLCASSLARVGPEAFFGQGTRLTVV.

This clonotype appeared a few times. The rearrangement joins TRBV5-1 to TRBJ2-1; 7 positions agree with TRBD1. V lost 7 bases and J lost 0; bases outside the gene matches: 4. From germline, CDR1 is SGHRS and CDR2 YFSETQ. The CDR3 runs to 14 residues. For the CDR3, the DNA is TGCGCCAGCCATCGGGACAGCTCCTACAATGAGCAGTTCTTC. The encoded protein is CASHRDSSYNEQFF.

In its sample, this clonotype was seen a few times. The chain recombines TRBV7-2 with TRBJ2-3; possibly TRBD2 for D (5 bases). V lost 1 base and J lost 6, with 14 bases in between. The CDR3 has 15 amino acids. Germline assignment: CDR1 SGHTA and CDR2 FQGNSA. In DNA, the CDR3 is TGTGCCAGCAGCTTAGGGGGAGCCCAGAGCGATACGCAGTATTTT. Protein: CASSLGGAQSDTQYF.

This clonotype was seen a few times. The V gene is TRBV27, the J gene TRBJ1-1; D is uncertain. V was trimmed by 6 bases and J by 2 bases, leaving 22 bases between them. CDR3 length equals 17 residues. Germline CDR1 is MNHEY and CDR2 is SMNVEV (reference sequence). DNA for the CDR3: TGTGCCAGCAGCTCCCCGGGGTCAAAGGCGGTAAACACTGAAGCTTTCTTT. It encodes CASSSPGSKAVNTEAFF.

The V and J genes are TRBV13 and TRBJ2-3; TRBD2 matches at 8 bases. Trimming took 1 base from V and 3 from J; bases not matched to a gene: 3. This CDR3 has 15 amino acids. Germline V gene data show CDR1 as PRHDT and CDR2 as FYEKMQ (reference sequence). CDR3 sequence: CASSLVLAGTDTQYF. The CDR3 DNA reads as TGTGCCAGCAGCTTAGTCCTAGCGGGTACAGATACGCAGTATTTT.

On this clonotype: A junction boundary mismatches the germline segment, possibly from a read error. CDR3 sequence reads: CSARDKGLGTIYF. CDR3 bases: TGCAGTGCCAGAGACAAAGGGCTAGGCACCATATATTTT. The genes are TRBV20-1 and TRBJ1-3; D unclear. The CDR3 totals 13 residues. Germline V gives CDR1 DFQATT, CDR2 SNEGSKA (reference sequence).

The CDR3 is CAIREERGVNTGELFF. CDR3 nucleotide sequence: TGTGCCATCAGGGAGGAGCGGGGGGTGAACACCGGGGAGCTGTTTTTT. This chain links TRBV10-3 with TRBJ2-2, with 9 bases matching TRBD2. Unmatched junction bases numbered 6, after V lost 6 bases and J lost 1 base. The CDR3 is 16 amino acids. Germline loops: CDR1 ENHRY, CDR2 SYGVKD.

The chain employs TRBV7-9 and TRBJ2-1, with 14 bases aligning to TRBD2. The junction had 4 bases not matched to a gene; V was cut back by 5 bases and J by 7 bases. Germline assignment: CDR1 SEHNR and CDR2 FQNEAQ (reference sequence). CDR3 length: 15 residues. CDR3 loop: CASSQGTSGSNEQFF. CDR3 bases: TGTGCCAGCAGCCAAGGGACTAGCGGGAGTAATGAGCAGTTCTTC.

This clonotype has a handful of counts. This chain uses TRBV6-1 with TRBJ1-3; D not certain. With 7 bases removed from V and 0 bases from J, the gap between germline ends came to 13 bases. Germline CDR1 is MNHNS and CDR2 is SASEGT. The CDR3 loop spans 15 amino acids. The CDR3 sequence: CASTEVVFSGNTIYF. CDR3 in DNA: TGTGCCAGCACCGAGGTGGTCTTCTCTGGAAACACCATATATTTT.

Only a few counts were recorded for this clonotype. V gene TRBV6-1 combines with J gene TRBJ2-3; TRBD2 aligns across 8 bases. Germline loops: CDR1 MNHNS, CDR2 SASEGT. Germline trimming cut 8 bases from V and 4 bases from J; bases unmatched to any gene: 8. The CDR3 spans 14 residues. CDR3 in DNA: TGTGCCAGCCCGAGGACGGGGGGGCCAGATACGCAGTATTTT. Translated, it gives CASPRTGGPDTQYF.